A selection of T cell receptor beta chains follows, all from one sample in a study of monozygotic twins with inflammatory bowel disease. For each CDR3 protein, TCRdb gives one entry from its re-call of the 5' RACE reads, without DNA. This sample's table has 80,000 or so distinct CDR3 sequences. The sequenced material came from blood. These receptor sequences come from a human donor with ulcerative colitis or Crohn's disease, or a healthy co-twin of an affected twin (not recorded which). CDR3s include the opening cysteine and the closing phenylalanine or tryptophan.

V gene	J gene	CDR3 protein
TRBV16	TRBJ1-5	CASTDRAQNQPQHF
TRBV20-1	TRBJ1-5	CSARDQLGQPIDQPQHF
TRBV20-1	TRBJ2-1	CSAREGWGRSSYNEQFF
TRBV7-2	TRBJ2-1	CASSLNPTGYNEQFF
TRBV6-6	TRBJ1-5	CACSRDGRPLHF
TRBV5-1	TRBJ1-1	CASSLGRTTNTEAFF
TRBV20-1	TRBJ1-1	CSATRPEGVTEAFF
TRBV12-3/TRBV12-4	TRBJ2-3	CASSFKYFEGGGITDTQYF
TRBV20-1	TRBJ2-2	CSARLGGSTGELFF
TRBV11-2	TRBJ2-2	CASSFITANTGELFF
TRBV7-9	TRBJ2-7	CASSLALSYEQYF
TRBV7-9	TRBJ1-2	CASSFFPGIDGYTF